This TCR beta chain was documented in a study of blood T cell repertoires in COVID-19. Study information: Sites across the United States, Italy and Spain contributed samples from acute and convalescent COVID-19. PBMCs, B-cell-depleted T cells, or T cells were the source of the cDNA or gDNA that made up the material.

A Seattle source enrolled patients during active infection and followed them longitudinally. The CDR3 runs 12 residues. Trimming pared 3 bases from V and 5 bases from J, leaving 4 bases between. Germline V lookup: CDR1 KGHSH, CDR2 LQKENI. As originally analysed: Nucleated cell counts were estimated from reference gene primer amplification. This table comes from immunoSEQ multiplex PCR, and its TCRdb copy is limited to in-frame clones, with some not included. That table is the source of V, J and clone size, and D and trimming were worked out from the DNA. Of roughly 140,000 clones in the sample, 80% to 90% are singletons; the top ten hold around 8.1%.

The sequence was collected from a woman aged 55-70 years with COVID-19, enrolled during active disease. This chain connects TRBV18 to TRBJ1-4; D is unresolved. The specimen was peripheral blood. The CDR3 sequence: CASSPLNEKLFF. The DNA of the CDR3 is TGTGCCAGCTCACCTTTAAATGAAAAACTGTTTTTT.